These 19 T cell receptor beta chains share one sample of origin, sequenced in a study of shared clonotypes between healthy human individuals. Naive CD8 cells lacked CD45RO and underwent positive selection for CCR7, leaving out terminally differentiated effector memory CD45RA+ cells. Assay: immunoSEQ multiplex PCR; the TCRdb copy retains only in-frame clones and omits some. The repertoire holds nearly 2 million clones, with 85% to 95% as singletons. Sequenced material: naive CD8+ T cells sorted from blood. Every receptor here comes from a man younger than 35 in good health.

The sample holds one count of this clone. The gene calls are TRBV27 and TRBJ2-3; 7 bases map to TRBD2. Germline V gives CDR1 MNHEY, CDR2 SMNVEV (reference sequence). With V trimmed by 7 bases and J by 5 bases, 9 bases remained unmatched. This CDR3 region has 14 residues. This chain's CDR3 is CASNWGGSGDTQYF. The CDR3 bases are TGTGCCAGCAACTGGGGCGGGAGCGGAGATACGCAGTATTTT.

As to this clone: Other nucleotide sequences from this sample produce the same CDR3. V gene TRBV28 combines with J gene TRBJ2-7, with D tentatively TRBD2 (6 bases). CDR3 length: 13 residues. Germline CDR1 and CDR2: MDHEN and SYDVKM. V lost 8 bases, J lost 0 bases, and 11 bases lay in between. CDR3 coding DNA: TGTGCCAGCTCCCTGGGGGGCTCCTACGAGCAGTACTTC. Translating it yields CASSLGGSYEQYF.

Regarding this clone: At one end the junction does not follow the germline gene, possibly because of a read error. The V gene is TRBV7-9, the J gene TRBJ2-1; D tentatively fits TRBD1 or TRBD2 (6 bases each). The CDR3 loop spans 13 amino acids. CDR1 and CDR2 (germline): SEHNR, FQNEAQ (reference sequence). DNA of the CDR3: TGTGCCAGCAGCTTGGAGGGGGACAATAAGCAGTTCTTC. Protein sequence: CASSLEGDNKQFF.

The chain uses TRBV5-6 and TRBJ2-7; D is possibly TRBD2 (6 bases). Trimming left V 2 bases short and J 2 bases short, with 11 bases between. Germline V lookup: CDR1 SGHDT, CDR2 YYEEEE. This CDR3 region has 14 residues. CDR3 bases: TGTGCCAGCAGCTTTGGAGGGGCGGCCTACGAGCAGTACTTC. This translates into CASSFGGAAYEQYF.

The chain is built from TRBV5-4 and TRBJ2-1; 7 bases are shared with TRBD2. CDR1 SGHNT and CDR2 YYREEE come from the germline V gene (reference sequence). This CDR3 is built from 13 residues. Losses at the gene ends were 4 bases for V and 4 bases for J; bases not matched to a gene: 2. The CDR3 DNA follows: TGTGCCAGCAGCGGTAGCGGGTACAATGAGCAGTTCTTC. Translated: CASSGSGYNEQFF.

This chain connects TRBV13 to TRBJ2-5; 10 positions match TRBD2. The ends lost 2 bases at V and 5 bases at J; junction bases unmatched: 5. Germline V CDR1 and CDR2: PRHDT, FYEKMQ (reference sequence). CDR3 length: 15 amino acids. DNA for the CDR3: TGTGCCAGCAGCTTATTTCTAGCGGGAGAGGAGACCCAGTACTTC. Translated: CASSLFLAGEETQYF.

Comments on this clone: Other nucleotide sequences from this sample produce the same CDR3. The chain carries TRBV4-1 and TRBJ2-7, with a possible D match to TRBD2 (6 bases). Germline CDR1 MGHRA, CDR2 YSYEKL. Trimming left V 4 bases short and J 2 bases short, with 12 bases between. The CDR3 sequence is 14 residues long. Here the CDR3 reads CASSPRDGAYEQYF. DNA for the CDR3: TGCGCCAGCAGCCCGCGGGACGGAGCCTACGAGCAGTACTTC.

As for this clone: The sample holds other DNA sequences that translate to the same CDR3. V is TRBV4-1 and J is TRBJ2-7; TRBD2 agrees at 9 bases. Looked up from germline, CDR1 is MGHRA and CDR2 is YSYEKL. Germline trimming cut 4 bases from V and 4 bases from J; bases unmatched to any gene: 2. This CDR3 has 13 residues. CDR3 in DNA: TGCGCCAGCAGCCTAGGACTAGCGTACGAGCAGTACTTC. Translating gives CASSLGLAYEQYF.

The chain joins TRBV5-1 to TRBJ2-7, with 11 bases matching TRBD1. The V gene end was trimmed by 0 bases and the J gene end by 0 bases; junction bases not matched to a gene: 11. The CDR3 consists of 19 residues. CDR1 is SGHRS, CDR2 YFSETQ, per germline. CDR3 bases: TGCGCCAGCAGCTTGGGGGTGAGGACAGGGGGCTTAAGCTCCTACGAGCAGTACTTC. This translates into CASSLGVRTGGLSSYEQYF.

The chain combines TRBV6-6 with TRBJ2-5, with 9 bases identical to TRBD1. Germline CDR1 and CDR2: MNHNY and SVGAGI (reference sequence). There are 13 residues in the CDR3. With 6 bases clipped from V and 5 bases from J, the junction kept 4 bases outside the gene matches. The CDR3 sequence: CASRGTGRETQYF. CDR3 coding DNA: TGTGCCAGCAGGGGGACAGGGAGGGAGACCCAGTACTTC.

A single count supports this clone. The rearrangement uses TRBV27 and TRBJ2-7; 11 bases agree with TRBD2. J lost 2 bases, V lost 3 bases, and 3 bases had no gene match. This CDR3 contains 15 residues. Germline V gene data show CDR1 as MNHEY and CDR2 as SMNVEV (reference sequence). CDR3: CASSFGLAGAYEQYF. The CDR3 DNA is TGTGCCAGCAGTTTCGGACTAGCGGGCGCCTACGAGCAGTACTTC.

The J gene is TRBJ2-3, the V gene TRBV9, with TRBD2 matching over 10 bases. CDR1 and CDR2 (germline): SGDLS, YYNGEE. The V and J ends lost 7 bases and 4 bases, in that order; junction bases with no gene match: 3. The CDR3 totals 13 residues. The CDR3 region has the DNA TGTGCCAGCGGTAGCGGGAGGTCAGATACGCAGTATTTT. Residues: CASGSGRSDTQYF.

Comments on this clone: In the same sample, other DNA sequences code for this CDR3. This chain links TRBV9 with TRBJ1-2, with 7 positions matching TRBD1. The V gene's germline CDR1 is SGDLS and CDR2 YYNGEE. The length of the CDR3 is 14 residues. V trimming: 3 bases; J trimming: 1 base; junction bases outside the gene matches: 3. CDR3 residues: CASSGTGLNYGYTF. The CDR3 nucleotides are TGTGCCAGCAGCGGGACAGGCCTTAACTATGGCTACACCTTC.

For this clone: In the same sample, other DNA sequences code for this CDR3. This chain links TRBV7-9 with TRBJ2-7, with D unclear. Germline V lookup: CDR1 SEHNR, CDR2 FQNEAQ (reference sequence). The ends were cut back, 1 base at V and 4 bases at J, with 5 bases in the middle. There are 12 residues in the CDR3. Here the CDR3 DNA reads TGTGCCAGCAGCTTAGGCGCGTACGAGCAGTACTTC. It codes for CASSLGAYEQYF.

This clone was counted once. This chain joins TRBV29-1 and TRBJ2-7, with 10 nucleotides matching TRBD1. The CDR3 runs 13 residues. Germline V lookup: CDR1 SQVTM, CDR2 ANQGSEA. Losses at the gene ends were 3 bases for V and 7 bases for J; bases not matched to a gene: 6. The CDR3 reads CSVDGTGVGEQYF. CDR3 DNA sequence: TGCAGCGTTGATGGGACAGGGGTGGGAGAGCAGTACTTC.

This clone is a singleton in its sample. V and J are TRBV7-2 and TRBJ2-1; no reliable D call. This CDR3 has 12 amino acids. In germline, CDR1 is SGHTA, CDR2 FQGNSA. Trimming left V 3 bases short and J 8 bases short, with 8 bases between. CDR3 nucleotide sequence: TGTGCCAGCAGCTTCCCGGGCTATGAGCAGTTCTTC. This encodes CASSFPGYEQFF.

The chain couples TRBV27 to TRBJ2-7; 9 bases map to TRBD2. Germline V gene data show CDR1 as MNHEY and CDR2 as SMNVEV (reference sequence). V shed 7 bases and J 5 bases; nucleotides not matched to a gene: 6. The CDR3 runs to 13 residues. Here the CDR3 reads CASIGREGNEQYF. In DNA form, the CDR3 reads TGTGCCAGCATAGGGCGGGAGGGAAACGAGCAGTACTTC.

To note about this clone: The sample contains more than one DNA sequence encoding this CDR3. The CDR3 region is CSVETPGQGPYEQYF. In DNA, the CDR3 is TGCAGCGTTGAGACGCCGGGACAGGGACCCTACGAGCAGTACTTC. The V call is TRBV29-1, the J call TRBJ2-7; 9 bases fit TRBD1. With 3 bases clipped from V and 2 bases from J, the junction kept 8 bases outside the gene matches. Germline loops: CDR1 SQVTM, CDR2 ANQGSEA. This CDR3 has 15 residues.

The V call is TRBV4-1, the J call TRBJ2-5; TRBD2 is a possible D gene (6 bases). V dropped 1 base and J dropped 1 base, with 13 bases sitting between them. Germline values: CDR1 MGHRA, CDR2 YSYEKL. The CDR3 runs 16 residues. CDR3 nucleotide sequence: TGCGCCAGCAGCCAAGTAGGAGCGGGTACCCAAGAGACCCAGTACTTC. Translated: CASSQVGAGTQETQYF.